This is a list of T cell receptor beta chains from one sample in a study of OX40 agonist ivuxolimab in advanced cancers. Clones were read by immunoSEQ multiplex PCR, and TCRdb kept only the in-frame ones, dropping some. Among roughly 20,000 clones, more than 65% were seen once, and the ten largest hold approximately 36%. The source material was CD4+ or CD8+ T cells sorted from blood, sampled in a trial of the OX40 agonist ivuxolimab. These receptors were collected from an adult with an advanced solid tumor such as melanoma, head and neck, liver or kidney cancer. Both conserved end residues are part of each CDR3. A D gene is named only where the DNA matches it firmly. The listing skips clone size in some rows; elsewhere it reads once, few, many or a size class.

clone_size,j_call,v_call,d_call,cdr3_nt,cdr3_aa
.,TRBJ1-2,TRBV5-5,TRBD1,TGTGCCAGCAGCAAAGCCGGGACAGAGATTAACTATGGCTACACCTTC,CASSKAGTEINYGYTF
.,TRBJ1-5,TRBV7-8,.,TGTGCCAGCAGCTTAGGGGTAGAAAATCAGCCCCAGCATTTT,CASSLGVENQPQHF
.,TRBJ1-4,TRBV7-9,.,TGTGCCAGCAGTCCGGCGGACTTCGAAAAACTGTTTTTT,CASSPADFEKLFF
.,TRBJ1-4,TRBV4-1,TRBD1,TGCGCCAGCAGCCAAGATGGAGGACAGGAAAATGAAAAACTGTTTTTT,CASSQDGGQENEKLFF
.,TRBJ2-1,TRBV9,.,TGTGCCAGCAGCGACCAGCGAGGGGGCTACAATGAGCAGTTCTTC,CASSDQRGGYNEQFF
.,TRBJ1-2,TRBV6-5,.,TGTGCCACTCAGTGGGACGGCTACACCTTC,CATQWDGYTF
medium-sized,TRBJ1-5,TRBV29-1,.,TGCAGCGTTGGAGGGGGGGAATTAAATCAGCCCCAGCATTTT,CSVGGGELNQPQHF
.,TRBJ2-1,TRBV28,.,TGTGCCAGCAGCTTGGTGGTCGGCTACAATGAGCAGTTCTTC,CASSLVVGYNEQFF
.,TRBJ1-5,TRBV4-2,.,TGTGCCAGCAGCCCCTACATAGATAGCAATCAGCCCCAGCATTTT,CASSPYIDSNQPQHF
.,TRBJ1-1,TRBV18,.,TGTGCCAGCTCACCCCCCGTGGGGAACACTGAAGCTTTCTTT,CASSPPVGNTEAFF
.,TRBJ1-5,TRBV6-5,.,TGTGCCAGCAGCGTCTATTTTGGCGGCAATCAGCCCCAGCATTTT,CASSVYFGGNQPQHF